A selection of T cell receptor beta chains follows, all from one sample in a study of identical twins. MiXCR, applied by TCRdb to the 5' RACE reads, yields one record per CDR3 protein. The data show about 160,000 distinct CDR3 sequences, under 4.5% seen once. Source material: memory T cells sorted from blood. Every receptor here comes from a man younger than 30 in good health. The CDR3 runs from the conserved cysteine through the conserved F or W. A D gene is named only where the DNA matches it firmly. Not all rows give a size; the values are once, few, many and, for expanded clones, a class.

J	V	D	size	DNA	CDR3
TRBJ1-4	TRBV5-1	TRBD1	many	TGCGCCAGCAGACAGACAGGGGATGTCAGAAAACTGTTTTTT	CASRQTGDVRKLFF
TRBJ1-6	TRBV10-2	TRBD1	many	TGCGCCAGCAGCGAAATGCCGGGACAGGGGTCACCCCTCCACTTT	CASSEMPGQGSPLHF
TRBJ2-7	TRBV28	TRBD1	-	TGTGCCACCAGGGGGTCCTACGAGCAGTACTTC	CATRGSYEQYF
TRBJ2-5	TRBV20-1	-	many	TGCAGTGCTAGTACGGGGGTGAGGGAGACCCAGTACTTC	CSASTGVRETQYF
TRBJ2-7	TRBV5-1	-	many	TGCGCCAGCAGCTGGAGGGAGCCGTATTACGAGCAGTACTTC	CASSWREPYYEQYF
TRBJ1-3	TRBV20-1	-	many	TGCAGTGCTCCCGACAGGAGCTCTGGAAACACCATATATTTT	CSAPDRSSGNTIYF
TRBJ2-5	TRBV5-1	-	many	TGCGCCAGCAGCTTGGATCGGAGGTGGGAGACCCAGTACTTC	CASSLDRRWETQYF
TRBJ2-1	TRBV7-9	-	many	TGTGCCAGCAGCAACCCGACTCGGGGAAGACAGAACAATGAGCAGTTCTTC	CASSNPTRGRQNNEQFF
TRBJ2-5	TRBV20-1	TRBD2	many	TGCAGTGCTCTCGGGACTAGCGGGCCGATCCAAGAGACCCAGTACTTC	CSALGTSGPIQETQYF
TRBJ2-2	TRBV30	-	-	TGTGCCTGGATCCCTCTAGCGCAATACACCGGGGAGCTGTTTTTT	CAWIPLAQYTGELFF
TRBJ2-1	TRBV7-2	-	many	TGTGCCAGCATCTCCCGGGGCGAATACAATGAGCAGTTCTTC	CASISRGEYNEQFF
TRBJ2-1	TRBV24-1	-	-	TGTGCCACCAGTGATTTGGAAGGAGACAATGAGCAGTTCTTC	CATSDLEGDNEQFF
TRBJ1-1	TRBV12-3/TRBV12-4	TRBD1	many	TGTGCCGTCCGCGGACAGGGGGCGACTGAAGCTTTCTTT	CAVRGQGATEAFF
TRBJ2-7	TRBV18	TRBD2	many	TGTGCCAGCTCATCCCAGCGGGAGTCCACCTACGAGCAGTACTTC	CASSSQRESTYEQYF
TRBJ1-1	TRBV25-1	-	many	TGTGCCAGCAGTGAATCACCGGGGAACACTGAAGCTTTCTTT	CASSESPGNTEAFF
TRBJ2-3	TRBV7-9	-	many	TGTGCCAGCAGCCCCCCGGGGGGCACAGATACGCAGTATTTT	CASSPPGGTDTQYF
TRBJ2-7	TRBV11-2	TRBD2	few	TGTGCCAGCAGCTTGGGCGGGAGGGCGGATATAAGCTCCTACGAGCAGTACTTC	CASSLGGRADISSYEQYF
TRBJ2-1	TRBV10-3	-	many	TGTGCCATCAGTGGCCAGGGACTCAACTACAATGAGCAGTTCTTC	CAISGQGLNYNEQFF
TRBJ2-1	TRBV7-7	-	many	TGTGCCAGCAGCTCCGGGACTTCCCATAACAATGAGCAGTTCTTC	CASSSGTSHNNEQFF
TRBJ2-3	TRBV5-1	TRBD1	many	TGCGCCAGCAGCTGGGGGACAGGGGGCACAGATACGCAGTATTTT	CASSWGTGGTDTQYF
TRBJ2-1	TRBV20-1	TRBD2	few	TGCAGTGCTTCCGGAGCGGGAGAGTCAAATGAGCAGTTCTTC	CSASGAGESNEQFF
TRBJ2-1	TRBV2	TRBD2	many	TGTGCCAGCAGTGGGGGGTTGGGGGGGATCTTC	CASSGGLGGIF
TRBJ2-1	TRBV4-2	TRBD2	many	TGTGCCAGCAGCCAAGATTTGGTAGCGGGAGGGCAGCGAAAGCAGTTCTTC	CASSQDLVAGGQRKQFF
TRBJ2-3	TRBV2	TRBD2	many	TGTGCCAGCATTTTTTTCTCTGGCGGTGGGACTAGCGGGAGTACAGATACGCAGTATTTT	CASIFFSGGGTSGSTDTQYF
TRBJ2-1	TRBV19	TRBD1	few	TGTGCCAGTAGACCCGGGACAGGGGGACGTCGGCAGTTCTTC	CASRPGTGGRRQFF
TRBJ1-4	TRBV12-3/TRBV12-4	TRBD1	many	TGTGCCACCCTCCGGACAGGGGATGAAAAACTGTTTTTT	CATLRTGDEKLFF
TRBJ2-5	TRBV29-1	TRBD1	many	TGCAGCGGCAGACAGGGCCCAGAGACCCAGTACTTC	CSGRQGPETQYF
TRBJ2-7	TRBV5-1	TRBD1	many	TGCGCCAGCAGCTACTCGACAGGGACCTACGAGCAGTACTTC	CASSYSTGTYEQYF
TRBJ1-1	TRBV12-3/TRBV12-4	-	many	TGTGCCGCCACCATGAACACTGAAGCTTTCTTT	CAATMNTEAFF
TRBJ2-1	TRBV7-2	-	many	TGTGCCAGCAGCCGAAAAGTCAATGAGCAGTTCTTC	CASSRKVNEQFF
TRBJ2-5	TRBV9	-	many	TGTGCCAGCAGCGCCCGAAACGGCCTGGAGACCCAGTACTTC	CASSARNGLETQYF
TRBJ1-5	TRBV28	-	few	TGTGCCAGCAGCCAAAGTCCCGGCTTGGGGACTCTTAATCAGCCCCAGCATTTT	CASSQSPGLGTLNQPQHF
TRBJ2-4	TRBV4-1	-	many	TGCGCCAGCAGGGAACAGGCCAAAAACATTCAGTACTTC	CASREQAKNIQYF
TRBJ2-2	TRBV7-6	-	many	TGTGCCAGCAGCCGGACGGAGGGGGAGCTGTTTTTT	CASSRTEGELFF
TRBJ2-1	TRBV20-1	TRBD2	many	TGCAGTGCTAGCCGACTAGCGGGACTATACAATGAGCAGTTCTTC	CSASRLAGLYNEQFF
TRBJ1-4	TRBV10-2	-	many	TGCGCCAGCAGAGCACCGGGACGGGAGAGAAATGAAAAACTGTTTTTT	CASRAPGRERNEKLFF
TRBJ2-2	TRBV20-1	-	many	TGCAGTGCCAAGGGGGGGCGCATCGGGGAGCTGTTTTTT	CSAKGGRIGELFF
TRBJ1-1	TRBV3-1	-	many	TGTGCCAGCACCAAGGGGCGGTGGAGTGAAGCTTTCTTT	CASTKGRWSEAFF
TRBJ2-2	TRBV5-4	-	many	TGTGCCAGCAGCTTGAGGGTAGGGACCGGGGAGCTGTTTTTT	CASSLRVGTGELFF
TRBJ1-1	TRBV12-3/TRBV12-4	-	many	TGTGCCAGCAGTTTACTCCGGGGGGATACTGAAGCTTTCTTT	CASSLLRGDTEAFF